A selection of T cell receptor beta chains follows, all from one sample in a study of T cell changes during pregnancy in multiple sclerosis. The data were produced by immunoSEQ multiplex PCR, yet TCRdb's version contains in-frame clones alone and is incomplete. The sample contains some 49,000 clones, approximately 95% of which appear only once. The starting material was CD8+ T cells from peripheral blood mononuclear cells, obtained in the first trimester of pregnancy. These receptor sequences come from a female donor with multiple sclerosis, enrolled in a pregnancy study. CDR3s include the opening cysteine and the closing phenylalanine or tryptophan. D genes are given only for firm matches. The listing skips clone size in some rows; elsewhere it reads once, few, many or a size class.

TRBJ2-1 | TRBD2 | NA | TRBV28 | CASSPILAGDSYNEQFF
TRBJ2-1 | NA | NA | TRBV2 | CASSHSGDRSYNEQFF
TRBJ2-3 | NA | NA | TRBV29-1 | CSVEGGLATDTQYF
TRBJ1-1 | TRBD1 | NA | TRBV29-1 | CSYSDRVSTEAFF
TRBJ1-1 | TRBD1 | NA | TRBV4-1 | CASSPSAPTGIEAFF
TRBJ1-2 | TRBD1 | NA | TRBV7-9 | CASSLGDRDGYTF
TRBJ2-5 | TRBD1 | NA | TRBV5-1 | CASNHRGHYETQYF
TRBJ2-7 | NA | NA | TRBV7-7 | CASSPANVGAEGEQYF
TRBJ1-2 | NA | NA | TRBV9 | CASSVNLFVAEGYTF
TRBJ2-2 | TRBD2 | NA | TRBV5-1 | CASTLPGEGMITGELFF
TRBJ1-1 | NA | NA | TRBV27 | CASSFQGNTEAFF
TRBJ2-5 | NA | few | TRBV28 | CASSGVQETQYF
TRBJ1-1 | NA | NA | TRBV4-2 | CASSQGGGSEAFF
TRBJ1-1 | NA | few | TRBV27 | CASIGLSEEAFF
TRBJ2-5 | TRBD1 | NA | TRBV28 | CASSSPSTGERETQYF
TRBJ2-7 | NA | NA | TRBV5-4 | CASSLRASVYEQYF
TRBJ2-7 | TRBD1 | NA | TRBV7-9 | CASSPPRQGLQGEQYF
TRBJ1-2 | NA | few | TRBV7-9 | CASTSITGRGGYTF
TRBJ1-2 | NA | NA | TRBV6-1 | CASSERGQWPASGGYTF
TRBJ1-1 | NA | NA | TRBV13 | CASSSAMTVMNTEAFF
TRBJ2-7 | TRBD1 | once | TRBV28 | CASSFPGQFPAYEQYF
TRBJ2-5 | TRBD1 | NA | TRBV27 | CASSLTGVETQYF
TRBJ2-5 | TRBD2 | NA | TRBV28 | CASSPKETSGKSETQYF
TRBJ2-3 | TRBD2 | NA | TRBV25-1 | CASSEGTSGTRDTQYF
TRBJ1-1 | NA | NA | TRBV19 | CASRFGGMNTEAFF
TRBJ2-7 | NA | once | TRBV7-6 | CASSPAGSYEQYF
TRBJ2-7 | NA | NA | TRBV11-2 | CASSFGAFSSYEQYF
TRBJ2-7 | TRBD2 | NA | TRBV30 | CAWSGGSSGRAAEQYF
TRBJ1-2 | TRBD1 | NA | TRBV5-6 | CASSLGQGLPYGYTF
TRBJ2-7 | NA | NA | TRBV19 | CASSIARAVHEQYF
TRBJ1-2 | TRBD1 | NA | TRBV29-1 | CSVDPGQRNYGYTF
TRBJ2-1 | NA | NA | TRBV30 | CAYLRTTYNEQFF
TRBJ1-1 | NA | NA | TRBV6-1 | CASSEQAGTEAFF
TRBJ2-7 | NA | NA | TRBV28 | CASSGLPRLITFYEQYF
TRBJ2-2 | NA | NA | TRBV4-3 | CASSQVGGLPNTGELFF
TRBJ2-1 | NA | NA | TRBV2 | CASQVVGNNEQFF
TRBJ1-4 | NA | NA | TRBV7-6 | CASSLIATVNEKLFF
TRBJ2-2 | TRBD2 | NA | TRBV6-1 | CASRGGRDTGELFF
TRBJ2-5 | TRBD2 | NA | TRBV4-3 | CASSRLGLAATEFGETQYF
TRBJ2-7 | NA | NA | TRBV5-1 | CASSLEPGTYEQYF
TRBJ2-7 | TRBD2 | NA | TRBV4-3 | CASSQGASGSNYEQYF
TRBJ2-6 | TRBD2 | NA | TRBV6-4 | CASSAGTSSGANVLTF
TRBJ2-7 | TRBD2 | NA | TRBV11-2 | CASSLRTSGLDEQYF
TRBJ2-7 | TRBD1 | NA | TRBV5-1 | CASTTGSAYEQYF
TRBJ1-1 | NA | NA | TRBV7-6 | CASSLVPENTEAFF
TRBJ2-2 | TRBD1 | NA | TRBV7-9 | CASSLKDRTESGELFF
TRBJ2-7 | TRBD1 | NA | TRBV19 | CASSIGEGTGGTYEQYF